The source of this TCR beta chain is a study of blood T cells in healthy people across ages. Combining a sample-barcoded 5' primer with a J-beta primer mix, a second PCR ran for 7 to 11 cycles. Each CDR3 protein is one row after TCRdb ran MiXCR on the 5' RACE reads. This table has more than 650,000 distinct CDR3 sequences, 22% appearing once. Study-wide results and caveats: Bulk PBMC profiling left naive and antigen-experienced comparisons inconclusive.

As to this clonotype: The antigen remains unidentified.

This CDR3 comprises 19 residues. CDR1 and CDR2 (germline): DFQATT, SNEGSKA (reference sequence). The chain is built from TRBV20-1 and TRBJ2-7, with 9 bases aligning to TRBD1. TRBJ2-5 matches the DNA end more closely, so the J call is doubtful. The sequence was collected from a man in his 70s in good health. The material sequenced was blood. This CDR3 is CSARTGIFRPGQGGETQYF. In DNA form, the CDR3 reads TGCAGTGCTAGAACAGGCATTTTCCGACCGGGACAGGGTGGGGAGACCCAGTACTTC.